These 18 T cell receptor beta chains share one sample of origin, sequenced in a study of cytomegalovirus exposure and HLA in healthy donors. The PCR made use of 60 Vbeta and 13 Jbeta primers. Sequencing used immunoSEQ multiplex PCR; TCRdb keeps in-frame clones, though not all of them. Among about 130,000 clones listed, 76% were seen once. The specimen sequenced was PBMCs. The origin of the receptors is a middle-aged man in good health and CMV-seronegative.

The V and J genes are TRBV10-1 and TRBJ2-2; 10 bases agree with TRBD2. With V trimmed by 7 bases and J by 3 bases, 5 bases remained unmatched. The CDR3 covers 15 residues. Germline CDR1 WNHNN, CDR2 SYGVQD (reference sequence). CDR3 bases: TGCGCCAGCAATCCTACTAGCGGGGACACCGGGGAGCTGTTTTTT. Amino acid sequence: CASNPTSGDTGELFF.

Turning to this clone: The same CDR3 arises from other DNA sequences in this sample as well. The V call is TRBV7-9, the J call TRBJ1-2, with D possibly TRBD1 on 5 matching bases. CDR3 size: 18 residues. The ends were cut back, 5 bases at V and 5 bases at J, with 27 bases in the middle. Germline V lookup: CDR1 SEHNR, CDR2 FQNEAQ (reference sequence). CDR3 in amino acids: CASSPTGRGERGRYGYTF. In nucleotides, the CDR3 is TGTGCCAGCAGCCCCACCGGGAGAGGGGAGCGGGGAAGGTATGGCTACACCTTC.

The rearrangement links TRBV28 to TRBJ1-3, with 8 bases aligning to TRBD1. V trimming: 3 bases; J trimming: 4 bases; junction bases outside the gene matches: 2. Germline values: CDR1 MDHEN, CDR2 SYDVKM. The CDR3 sequence is 14 residues long. The CDR3 DNA is TGTGCCAGCAGTTTTACAGGGGGAGGAAACACCATATATTTT. This gives the protein CASSFTGGGNTIYF.

Regarding this clone: A read error may produce the germline difference seen at one junction end. This chain uses TRBV30 with TRBJ2-7, with TRBD1 as a possible D gene (5 bases). The CDR3 is 15 residues long. The germline CDR1 and CDR2 sequences are GTSNPN and SVGIG (reference sequence). CDR3 residues: CAWSPRQFSPYGQYF. As DNA, the CDR3 is TGTGCCTGGAGTCCTAGACAGTTTTCCCCCTACGGGCAGTACTTC.

This clone was found once. The chain employs TRBV6-1 and TRBJ1-6; TRBD1 matches 7 bases. CDR1 and CDR2 (germline): MNHNS, SASEGT. With 6 bases clipped from V and 7 bases from J, the junction kept 3 bases outside the gene matches. The length of the CDR3 is 13 residues. The CDR3 DNA reads TGTGCCAGCAGGTTCAGGGGGAATTCACCCCTCCACTTT. Translating gives CASRFRGNSPLHF.

The gene calls are TRBV19 and TRBJ1-5, with D maybe TRBD1 (6 bases). Trimming cost V 3 bases and J 0 bases, with 15 bases left between them. Germline V gene lookup returns CDR1 LNHDA and CDR2 SQIVND (reference sequence). The CDR3 runs 17 residues. CDR3 in DNA: TGTGCCAGTAGTATCACGACGGGAGGGGGTAGCAATCAGCCCCAGCATTTT. Translation: CASSITTGGGSNQPQHF.

This clone came up once. The J gene is TRBJ1-5, the V gene TRBV10-3, with unresolved D. Between the trimmed V and J ends, which lost 0 bases and 5 bases, there was a span of 5 bases. CDR3 length: 13 amino acids. Germline assignment: CDR1 ENHRY and CDR2 SYGVKD. CDR3: CAISESEDQPQHF. DNA for the CDR3: TGTGCCATCAGTGAGTCGGAGGATCAGCCCCAGCATTTT.

This clone appeared a few times. The chain has TRBV6-1 and TRBJ1-5; no reliable D call. From germline, CDR1 is MNHNS and CDR2 SASEGT. The CDR3 length is 11 residues. V shed 5 bases and J shed 3 bases, with 2 bases lying between them. The CDR3 spells CASSYNQPQHF. The CDR3, as DNA: TGTGCCAGCAGTTACAATCAGCCCCAGCATTTT.

This clone was counted between two and nine times. The rearrangement uses TRBV15 and TRBJ1-3; 8 bases map to TRBD1. The CDR3 consists of 14 residues. Germline lookup yields CDR1 LNHNV and CDR2 YYDKDF (reference sequence). V shed 2 bases and J 7 bases; nucleotides not matched to a gene: 4. CDR3 protein: CATSRYNRGNTIYF. CDR3 DNA sequence: TGTGCCACCAGCAGATATAACAGGGGGAACACCATATATTTT.

V is TRBV4-1 and J is TRBJ2-7; D is possibly TRBD1 (5 bases). Trimming stripped 0 bases from V and 0 bases from J, with 18 bases between. Germline assignment: CDR1 MGHRA and CDR2 YSYEKL. The CDR3 extends over 18 amino acids. CDR3 DNA: TGCGCCAGCAGCCAAGATCCGCAGGGCGATTTTAGCTCCTACGAGCAGTACTTC. Amino acid sequence: CASSQDPQGDFSSYEQYF.

The rearrangement uses TRBV7-9 and TRBJ2-7; 8 bases fit TRBD2. CDR1 and CDR2 from the germline V gene are SEHNR and FQNEAQ (reference sequence). The V gene end was trimmed by 5 bases and the J gene end by 2 bases; junction bases not matched to a gene: 5. The CDR3 covers 14 residues. In DNA, the CDR3 is TGTGCCAGCAGCCTCCGGGAGGGACCCTACGAGCAGTACGTC. Encoded protein: CASSLREGPYEQYV.

V and J are TRBV19 and TRBJ2-6; D possibly corresponds to TRBD2 (5 bases). Deletions cut 7 bases from V and 1 base from J, with 11 bases between. Germline V gene data show CDR1 as LNHDA and CDR2 as SQIVND (reference sequence). CDR3 length: 15 amino acids. CDR3 residues: CASTPSGSGANVLTF. CDR3 in DNA: TGTGCCAGTACTCCTTCGGGGTCTGGGGCCAACGTCCTGACTTTC.

This chain joins TRBV15 and TRBJ2-6; D may be TRBD1 (5 bases). The CDR3 loop spans 18 amino acids. The V gene's germline CDR1 is LNHNV and CDR2 YYDKDF (reference sequence). V lost 0 bases to trimming and J lost 0 bases, with 12 bases between them. CDR3 sequence (DNA): TGTGCCACCAGCAGAGATCTTGGGGCAGTCTCTGGGGCCAACGTCCTGACTTTC. This translates into CATSRDLGAVSGANVLTF.

The chain employs TRBV29-1 and TRBJ1-2; 7 positions match TRBD1. CDR1 and CDR2 (germline): SQVTM, ANQGSEA. After removal of 2 bases from V and 8 bases from J, the junction contained 14 bases not matched to a gene. The CDR3 has 15 amino acids. The CDR3 nucleotides read TGCAGCGTTGAAATGGCCCCGACAGGGTCTGGGGGCTACACCTTC. Its protein product is CSVEMAPTGSGGYTF.

The chain employs TRBV19 and TRBJ1-1, with TRBD1 identical over 7 bases. The V segment lost 6 bases and the J segment 0 bases; nucleotides outside the gene matches: 4. The germline V gene has CDR1 LNHDA and CDR2 SQIVND (reference sequence). CDR3 size: 14 residues. The chain's CDR3 is CASSSQGVNTEAFF. As DNA, the CDR3 is TGTGCCAGTAGCTCGCAGGGGGTGAACACTGAAGCTTTCTTT.

The V call is TRBV7-9, the J call TRBJ1-1, with a tentative D call TRBD1 (6 bases). The CDR3 sequence is 14 residues long. Trimming took off 3 bases at V and 3 bases at J, with 11 bases between the two ends. Germline CDR1 SEHNR, CDR2 FQNEAQ (reference sequence). The CDR3 region has the DNA TGTGCCAGCAGCTTGGCAGGGGTGGACACTGAAGCTTTCTTT. Its translation is CASSLAGVDTEAFF.

The rearrangement joins TRBV6-1 to TRBJ1-2, with D perhaps matching TRBD1 (6 bases). V was clipped by 0 bases and J by 8 bases, with 16 bases between them. The CDR3 extends over 15 amino acids. CDR1 is MNHNS and CDR2 is SASEGT in the germline V gene. For the CDR3, the DNA is TGTGCCAGCAGTGAAGCGCTTCGGGACATCGCCGGCTACACCTTC. This sequence encodes CASSEALRDIAGYTF.

This clone was picked up a small number of times. The chain employs TRBV4-3 and TRBJ1-1; D call uncertain. Germline V gene lookup returns CDR1 LGHNA and CDR2 YSLEER. Trimming removed 1 base from V and 12 bases from J, with 18 bases in between. The CDR3 is made up of 14 amino acids. In DNA form, the CDR3 reads TGCGCCAGCAGCCAAGGCGTGGGCCTCCCAGGAACTTTCTTT. Encoded protein: CASSQGVGLPGTFF.